This T cell receptor beta chain was captured by sequencing in a study of PD-1 blockade in classical Hodgkin lymphoma. Study results and limitations: The study found complete responders had baseline diversity similar to newly diagnosed patients. At C4D1, TCR diversity had climbed significantly for CD4+ cells, though not for CD8+ cells.

Here immunoSEQ multiplex PCR was the method, and the copy in TCRdb shows in-frame clones only, minus some. The table includes 100,000 or so clones, roughly 89% detected once. The CDR3 sequence is 13 residues long. The V and J ends lost 3 bases and 3 bases respectively, with 8 bases between them. CDR1 is KGHSH, CDR2 LQKENI, per germline. Worth noting for this clone: The antigen remains undetermined.

All trial patients relapsed after autologous stem cell transplantation. The chain uses TRBV18 and TRBJ1-2; unclear D gene. The source material was peripheral blood mononuclear cells (PBMCs), sampled before the second cycle of nivolumab. This TCR was recovered from a human donor with classical Hodgkin lymphoma. DNA of the CDR3: TGTGCCAGCTCACCTGGGAGGGACTATGGCTACACCTTC. Amino acid sequence: CASSPGRDYGYTF.